This T cell receptor (beta chain) is drawn from a study of blood T cell repertoires in COVID-19. Study at large: COVID-19 samples from acute and convalescent phases originated in the United States, Italy and Spain. T cells, B-cell-depleted T cells, or PBMCs provided the cDNA or gDNA that served as material.

Generated by immunoSEQ multiplex PCR, the TCRdb table keeps only in-frame clones and is missing some. The table shows tens of thousands of clones, with 80% to 90% occurring only once. V lost 1 base and J lost 10, with 9 bases in between. The CDR3 spans 12 residues. Germline CDR1 reads SGHRS; CDR2 reads YFSETQ. This clonotype was obtained from a man aged 65-85 years with acute or convalescent COVID-19. J is TRBJ2-1 and V is TRBV5-1; D not certain. Sequencing was performed on peripheral blood. For the CDR3, the DNA is TGCGCCAGCAGCTTGTCCCTTTCCGAGCAGTTCTTC. Translating gives CASSLSLSEQFF.